This is a list of T cell receptor beta chains from one sample in a study of blood T cell repertoires in COVID-19. Libraries were prepared by immunoSEQ multiplex PCR; TCRdb keeps only in-frame clonotypes and omits some of them. Among under 200,000 clones listed, 86% were seen once. Source material: peripheral blood. These TCRs come from a man between 18 and 29 years old with acute or convalescent COVID-19. The CDR3 runs from the conserved cysteine through the conserved F or W. Each record gives: J gene, D gene, clone size, V gene, CDR3 protein, CDR3 DNA. The D gene is left open where the match is weak. Size tells how often a clone was seen (once, few, many) or the class of an expanded clone, and some rows leave it out.

>TRBJ1-4|.|.|TRBV7-8
CASSVNGQSATNEKLFF
TGTGCCAGCAGCGTAAATGGACAGTCCGCAACTAATGAAAAACTGTTTTTT
>TRBJ1-5|TRBD1|.|TRBV6-5
CASIYGDRGNQPQHF
TGTGCCAGCATTTATGGGGACAGGGGCAATCAGCCCCAGCATTTT
>TRBJ1-6|TRBD1|.|TRBV18
CASSPSSRTGGLPYNSPLHF
TGTGCCAGCTCACCCTCAAGTCGGACAGGGGGACTCCCCTATAATTCACCCCTCCACTTT
>TRBJ2-7|TRBD2|.|TRBV10-3
CAISDGAGGSYEQYF
TGTGCCATCAGTGACGGAGCGGGGGGTTCCTACGAGCAGTACTTC
>TRBJ2-3|.|.|TRBV9
CASSVAGRGDTQYF
TGTGCCAGCAGCGTAGCGGGGCGGGGAGATACGCAGTATTTT
>TRBJ1-1|TRBD1|.|TRBV19
CASSAQGVLEAFF
TGTGCCAGTAGTGCCCAGGGGGTCCTCGAAGCTTTCTTT
>TRBJ2-5|TRBD1|.|TRBV7-6
CASSKRDRGETQYF
TGTGCCAGCAGCAAGAGGGACAGGGGTGAGACCCAGTACTTC
>TRBJ1-5|TRBD1|few|TRBV6-5
CASRGQNNQPQHF
TGTGCCAGCAGGGGACAGAACAATCAGCCCCAGCATTTT
>TRBJ2-1|TRBD2|.|TRBV18
CASSPSLADGNNEQFF
TGTGCCAGCTCACCCAGCCTAGCGGACGGAAACAATGAGCAGTTCTTC
>TRBJ2-7|.|.|TRBV30
CAWSPPSYEQYF
TGTGCCTGGAGCCCCCCGTCCTACGAGCAGTACTTC